This entry concerns a single TCR beta chain. The antigen is undetermined. It was with a sample-barcoded 5' primer and a J-beta primer mix that a second PCR of roughly 7 to 12 cycles was run. Via MiXCR, TCRdb re-called the 5' RACE reads, giving one row per CDR3 protein. This sample has about 1.5 million distinct CDR3 sequences, with around 39% found just once. The CDR3 covers 13 residues. V lost 4 bases and J 5 bases, leaving 14 bases between the germline ends. The V gene's germline CDR1 is SQVTM and CDR2 ANQGSEA. The sample originates from a study of blood T cells in healthy people across ages. Overall study findings and caveats: A greater number of naive CD4+ cells and higher diversity distinguished long-lived donors from aged donors.

The chain recombines TRBV29-1 with TRBJ1-1; D is undetermined. The clonotype was recovered from a young woman in good health. Sequencing was performed on blood. In DNA form, the CDR3 reads TGCAGCGTTGGTTCGCGATTCGGGACTGAAGCTTTCTTT. This encodes CSVGSRFGTEAFF.